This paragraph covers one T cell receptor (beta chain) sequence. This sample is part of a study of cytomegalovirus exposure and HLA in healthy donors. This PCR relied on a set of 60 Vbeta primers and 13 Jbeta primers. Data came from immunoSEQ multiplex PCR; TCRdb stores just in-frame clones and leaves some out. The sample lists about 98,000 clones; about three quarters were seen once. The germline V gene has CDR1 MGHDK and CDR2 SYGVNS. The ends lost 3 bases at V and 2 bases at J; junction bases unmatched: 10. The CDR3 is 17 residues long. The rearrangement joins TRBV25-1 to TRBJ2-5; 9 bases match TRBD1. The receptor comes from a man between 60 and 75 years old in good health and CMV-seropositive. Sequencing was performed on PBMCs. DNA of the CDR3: TGTGCCAGCAGTGAGACAGGGGGAATTAGAGGGCAAGAGACCCAGTACTTC. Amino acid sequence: CASSETGGIRGQETQYF.